The rows below give T cell receptor beta chains drawn from one sample of a study of blood T cell repertoires in COVID-19. Assay: immunoSEQ multiplex PCR; the TCRdb copy retains only in-frame clones and omits some. The data hold 55,000 to 80,000 clones, with approximately 84% observed a single time. Specimen: peripheral blood. Receptor source: a human donor in a cohort sampled during active COVID-19. The CDR3 runs from the conserved cysteine through the conserved F or W. D genes are given only for firm matches. The size field is filled for only some rows; it gives once, few, many or a size class.

once	TRBV5-1	-	TRBJ2-6	CASSPGRYSGANVLTF	TGCGCCAGCAGCCCGGGGAGGTATTCTGGGGCCAACGTCCTGACTTTC
-	TRBV6-5	-	TRBJ1-1	CATRGPRTEAFF	TGTGCCACCCGAGGGCCCCGGACTGAAGCTTTCTTT
-	TRBV10-2	TRBD2	TRBJ2-5	CASAAGGLGTQYF	TGCGCCAGTGCAGCGGGGGGGTTAGGGACCCAGTACTTC
-	TRBV7-2	TRBD1	TRBJ2-7	CASSLDSGTGPYEQYF	TGTGCCAGCAGCTTAGATTCCGGGACAGGGCCCTACGAGCAGTACTTC
-	TRBV7-6	-	TRBJ2-7	CASSLGAGARYF	TGTGCCAGCAGCTTAGGGGCGGGGGCCCGCTACTTC
-	TRBV19	TRBD2	TRBJ2-3	CASSTQAGAGTDTQYF	TGTGCCAGTAGTACCCAAGCGGGGGCCGGGACAGATACGCAGTATTTT
-	TRBV10-1	TRBD1	TRBJ1-6	CASSEYHPGQGNSPLHF	TGCGCCAGCAGTGAGTACCATCCGGGACAGGGGAATTCACCCCTCCACTTT
-	TRBV29-1	-	TRBJ2-1	CSADRFDEQFF	TGCAGCGCCGACAGGTTCGATGAGCAGTTCTTC
-	TRBV7-2	-	TRBJ1-5	CASSTTGLNQPQHF	TGTGCCAGCAGCACTACAGGGTTAAATCAGCCCCAGCATTTT
-	TRBV6-1	TRBD1	TRBJ1-6	CASSEGNRGSSPLHF	TGTGCCAGCAGTGAAGGGAACAGGGGAAGTTCACCCCTCCACTTT
once	TRBV19	-	TRBJ1-1	CASSIGGGVGTEAFF	TGTGCCAGTAGTATTGGTGGGGGGGTTGGCACTGAAGCTTTCTTT
once	TRBV28	-	TRBJ1-2	CASTTGGLNYGYTF	TGTGCCAGCACTACGGGGGGGCTTAACTATGGCTACACCTTC
-	TRBV7-2	-	TRBJ2-5	CASSAYRVQETQYF	TGTGCCAGCAGCGCCTACAGGGTCCAAGAGACCCAGTACTTC
-	TRBV4-3	-	TRBJ2-2	CASSQIFQAGISGELFF	TGCGCCAGCAGCCAGATATTCCAGGCAGGGATCTCCGGGGAGCTGTTTTTT
once	TRBV4-1	-	TRBJ1-2	CASRQDSNYGYTF	TGCGCCAGCAGGCAGGACAGTAACTATGGCTACACCTTC
once	TRBV7-2	TRBD1	TRBJ1-2	CASSYLDRRFGGYTF	TGTGCCAGCAGCTATCTGGACAGGAGGTTCGGGGGCTACACCTTC
-	TRBV10-3	-	TRBJ1-1	CAVGWGLDGTEAFF	TGTGCCGTCGGGTGGGGACTGGATGGGACTGAAGCTTTCTTT
-	TRBV15	-	TRBJ2-7	CATSRLPTGHWAYEQYF	TGTGCCACCAGCAGGCTACCGACAGGTCATTGGGCATACGAGCAGTACTTC
once	TRBV24-1	TRBD1	TRBJ2-3	CATRGTGQDTQYF	TGTGCCACTCGGGGGACAGGGCAGGATACGCAGTATTTT
-	TRBV5-6	TRBD1	TRBJ2-5	CASGAGQGRETQYF	TGTGCCAGCGGTGCGGGACAGGGGAGGGAGACCCAGTACTTC
few	TRBV3-1/TRBV3-2	TRBD1	TRBJ1-6	CASSPSGGAPLHF	TGTGCCAGCAGCCCTTCAGGGGGCGCACCCCTCCACTTT
-	TRBV27	-	TRBJ2-5	CASAADPGVETQYF	TGTGCCAGCGCAGCGGACCCGGGCGTGGAGACCCAGTACTTC
-	TRBV30	-	TRBJ2-7	CAWSSLRTSYEQYF	TGTGCCTGGAGTTCTTTGCGGACAAGCTACGAGCAGTACTTC
-	TRBV28	-	TRBJ1-2	CASSPPGRGDGYTF	TGTGCCAGCAGTCCCCCCGGGAGGGGGGATGGCTACACCTTC
-	TRBV6-2/TRBV6-3	-	TRBJ2-2	CASSYLGAGNTGELFF	TGTGCCAGCAGTTACCTGGGGGCTGGAAACACCGGGGAGCTGTTTTTT
-	TRBV2	TRBD2	TRBJ2-1	CASSYERGASYNEQFF	TGTGCCAGCAGTTACGAGCGGGGGGCCTCCTACAATGAGCAGTTCTTC
-	TRBV6-5	-	TRBJ1-5	CASTRGGNQPQHF	TGTGCCAGCACCCGGGGGGGGAATCAGCCCCAGCATTTT
-	TRBV4-1	-	TRBJ1-1	CASSQVGKRNTEAFF	TGCGCCAGCAGCCAGGTCGGTAAACGGAACACTGAAGCTTTCTTT
-	TRBV11-2	TRBD1	TRBJ2-3	CASSSGQLSTDTQYF	TGTGCCAGCAGCTCGGGACAGTTAAGCACAGATACGCAGTATTTT
-	TRBV18	TRBD1	TRBJ1-4	CASSTRQGTANEKLFF	TGTGCCAGCTCAACTCGACAGGGTACAGCTAATGAAAAACTGTTTTTT
-	TRBV6-6	TRBD2	TRBJ2-3	CASRLSGGQGTQYF	TGTGCCAGCAGGCTTAGCGGGGGGCAGGGTACGCAGTATTTT
-	TRBV29-1	-	TRBJ2-7	CSASDGLEGEQYF	TGCAGCGCCTCGGACGGGCTTGAGGGCGAGCAGTACTTC
-	TRBV18	TRBD1	TRBJ1-1	CASSPGTDRGYTEAFF	TGTGCCAGCTCACCGGGGACGGACAGGGGGTACACTGAAGCTTTCTTT
-	TRBV5-6	TRBD1	TRBJ1-5	CASSYAGTGGNQPQHF	TGTGCCAGCAGCTATGCCGGGACAGGGGGCAATCAGCCCCAGCATTTT
-	TRBV5-5	TRBD2	TRBJ2-5	CASSYWASGGETQYF	TGTGCCAGCAGCTATTGGGCTAGCGGGGGAGAGACCCAGTACTTC
-	TRBV12-3/TRBV12-4	-	TRBJ2-7	CASTTAPYEQYF	TGTGCCAGCACGACAGCCCCCTACGAGCAGTACTTC
-	TRBV5-1	TRBD1	TRBJ1-4	CASTWDRNEKLFF	TGCGCCAGCACGTGGGACAGGAATGAAAAACTGTTTTTT
-	TRBV5-1	TRBD1	TRBJ1-2	CASSLDQTGGDGYTF	TGCGCCAGCAGCCTAGACCAGACAGGGGGGGATGGCTACACCTTC
-	TRBV6-5	TRBD1	TRBJ2-7	CATHTTGVPYEQYF	TGTGCCACCCACACGACAGGGGTCCCCTACGAGCAGTACTTC
-	TRBV11-2	-	TRBJ1-2	CASTQWGGNYGYTF	TGTGCCAGCACGCAATGGGGGGGGAACTATGGCTACACCTTC
-	TRBV28	TRBD1	TRBJ1-2	CASSLPGQGETF	TGTGCCAGCAGTTTACCCGGACAGGGAGAGACCTTC
-	TRBV5-6	TRBD1	TRBJ2-3	CASSLHRGKNTDTQYF	TGTGCCAGCAGCTTACACAGGGGGAAAAACACAGATACGCAGTATTTT
once	TRBV10-3	TRBD1	TRBJ1-4	CAISDPGQSVEKLFF	TGTGCCATCAGTGACCCGGGACAGTCGGTAGAAAAACTGTTTTTT
-	TRBV2	-	TRBJ1-1	CASLLKELNTEAFF	TGTGCCAGCTTACTTAAAGAGCTGAACACTGAAGCTTTCTTT
-	TRBV28	TRBD1	TRBJ2-7	CASSLQGAYEQYF	TGTGCCAGCAGTTTACAGGGGGCCTACGAGCAGTACTTC
-	TRBV6-2/TRBV6-3	-	TRBJ2-1	CASSTRVGGAYNEQFF	TGTGCCAGCAGCACCCGAGTAGGGGGGGCCTACAATGAGCAGTTCTTC
-	TRBV28	-	TRBJ1-1	CASRIPGGAFF	TGTGCCAGCAGGATTCCCGGGGGAGCTTTCTTT
-	TRBV29-1	-	TRBJ2-7	CSVGPGGSYEQYF	TGCAGCGTTGGTCCAGGGGGGAGCTACGAGCAGTACTTC
-	TRBV29-1	-	TRBJ1-2	CSVEDTGSHGYTF	TGCAGCGTTGAAGACACAGGATCCCATGGCTACACCTTC
-	TRBV7-2	-	TRBJ1-4	CASSLKGRGLGATNEKLFF	TGTGCCAGCAGCTTAAAGGGCAGGGGTCTCGGGGCAACTAATGAAAAACTGTTTTTT
-	TRBV2	TRBD1	TRBJ2-7	CASRDRGPFYEQYF	TGTGCCAGCAGAGACAGGGGTCCATTCTACGAGCAGTACTTC
few	TRBV2	-	TRBJ1-1	CATSSGNTEAFF	TGTGCCACCTCTTCGGGGAACACTGAAGCTTTCTTT
-	TRBV7-2	TRBD2	TRBJ2-3	CASSPGLAGPLDTQYF	TGTGCCAGCAGCCCGGGACTAGCGGGGCCCCTAGATACGCAGTATTTT
-	TRBV7-9	-	TRBJ2-2	CASSLDTPNTGELFF	TGTGCCAGCAGCTTAGACACACCGAACACCGGGGAGCTGTTTTTT
-	TRBV6-5	-	TRBJ1-1	CASSYRTLKRTEAFF	TGTGCCAGCAGTTACCGCACTTTAAAGAGGACTGAAGCTTTCTTT
-	TRBV2	-	TRBJ2-3	CASSEPWPDAQYF	TGTGCCAGCAGTGAACCCTGGCCCGATGCGCAGTATTTT
-	TRBV5-1	TRBD1	TRBJ1-2	CASSLQGIEGYTF	TGCGCCAGCAGCTTACAGGGGATCGAAGGCTACACCTTC
-	TRBV4-1	-	TRBJ1-5	CASSQGAGGPQHF	TGCGCCAGCAGCCAAGGGGCCGGGGGACCCCAGCATTTT
-	TRBV19	TRBD2	TRBJ2-7	CASSPGGSYEQYF	TGTGCCAGTAGTCCCGGGGGGTCCTACGAGCAGTACTTC
-	TRBV18	-	TRBJ2-6	CASSPSGAGANVLTF	TGTGCCAGCTCACCCTCAGGGGCTGGGGCCAACGTCCTGACTTTC